The text below deals with one T cell receptor beta chain. Its antigen remains unidentified. This entry belongs to a study of brain T cells in children with intractable seizures. Whole-study results and caveats: Absence of clones before surgery may stem from lower sequencing depth.

Data came from immunoSEQ multiplex PCR; TCRdb stores just in-frame clones and leaves some out. The sample records just under 65,000 clones, 95% to 96% being singletons. This CDR3 spans 14 amino acids. Trimming cost V 8 bases and J 5 bases; bases outside gene matches: 8. Only cases whose brain tissue showed the highest T cell transcript signatures were sequenced. Pre-surgery treatment included at least one anti-epileptic drug. The material sequenced was peripheral blood, taken at surgery. V and J are TRBV23-1 and TRBJ2-1; 8 bases agree with TRBD1. TRBV23-1 carries the ORF label, with uncertain function. The sequence came from a boy less than two years old with focal cortical dysplasia and intractable seizures. The CDR3 DNA is TGCGCCAGCGGAGACAGGGGCTCGGACAATGAGCAGTTCTTC. Its protein is CASGDRGSDNEQFF.